This T cell receptor (beta chain) is from a study of beta chain features in type 1 diabetes. With 1 base removed from V and 3 bases from J, the gap between germline ends came to 8 bases. From germline, CDR1 is SGHTA and CDR2 FQGNSA. The CDR3 runs 14 residues. Every bit of the isolated RNA underwent reverse transcription, so sequencing read expressed TCRB transcripts. TCRdb's copy holds only in-frame clones and misses some; the assay was immunoSEQ multiplex PCR. The sample lists almost 350,000 clones; 7.5% to 9% were seen once. Findings and caveats of the study: Here, the possible influence of HLA type (on TCRB rearrangement) remained unresolved. Individuals with type 1 diabetes displayed fewer insertions and more deletions at VDJ junctions.

There are a few counts of this clone. Its cognate antigen is unknown. The clonotype originates from a woman aged 18 to 35 in good health. Sequencing input: central memory CD4+ T cells from blood. The chain employs TRBV7-2 and TRBJ2-3; the D gene could be TRBD1 or TRBD2 (5 bases each). The CDR3 is CASSLDGGTDTQYF. The CDR3 bases are TGTGCCAGCAGCTTAGATGGGGGAACAGATACGCAGTATTTT. Supplemented by reference TRBV7-2 and TRBJ2-3, the full variable domain reads GAGVSQSPSNKVTEKGKDVELRCDPISGHTALYWYRQSLGQGLEFLIYFQGNSAPDKSGLPSDRFSAERTGGSVSTLTIQRTQQEDSAVYLCASSLDGGTDTQYFGPGTRLTVL.